What follows describes a single TCR beta chain. The antigen is undetermined. With the Oncomine TCR Beta short-read assay, DNA from cultured CD4+ T cells was sequenced. TCRdb redid the calling of the PCR reads with MiXCR, one entry per CDR3 protein. The table lists around 17,000 distinct CDR3 sequences, 36% of them singletons, with roughly 25% in the top ten. The data were taken from a study of vaccination and CD4 T cells after COVID-19. Germline CDR1 is SGHAT and CDR2 is FQNNGV. V dropped 2 bases and J dropped 0 bases, with 10 bases sitting between them. This CDR3 has 15 amino acids. Noted treatment: approximately 9-day PBMC culture with coronavirus spike peptide pools or control peptides (ViraFEST assay).

This receptor was taken from a human donor who received a COVID-19 vaccine. The starting material was CD4+ T cells from blood, cultured in vitro, obtained before SARS-CoV-2 vaccination. The chain employs TRBV11-2 and TRBJ1-2; D gene unclear. This chain's CDR3 is CASSLSGIPNYGYTF. DNA for the CDR3: TGTGCCAGCAGCTTAAGTGGGATCCCTAACTATGGCTACACCTTC.